A single T cell receptor beta chain is shown here with its context. Its specificity is unknown. These data are taken from a study of T cell responses to AZD1222 COVID-19 vaccine. Overall study findings and caveats: Among the donors, most were white British and more were female, and clonal diversity was possibly underestimated.

Sequenced by immunoSEQ multiplex PCR; TCRdb stores in-frame clones only, minus some. This table has about 140,000 clones, 85% to 95% appearing once. Per the germline V gene, CDR1 is SGHNT and CDR2 is YENEEA. CDR3 size: 14 residues. V was shortened by 0 bases and J by 5 bases, with 5 bases between the two germline ends. The sequenced sample was peripheral blood, obtained 28 days after the second AZD1222 dose. The rearrangement links TRBV11-3 to TRBJ1-6; D is unclear. This sequence originates from an adult who received the AZD1222 COVID-19 vaccine. The CDR3 protein is CASSLDGNNSPLHF. CDR3 nucleotide sequence: TGTGCCAGCAGCTTAGACGGGAATAATTCACCCCTCCACTTT.